The 20 T cell receptor beta chains listed next were all sequenced from one sample in a study of shared clonotypes between healthy human individuals (dated by TCRdb to the early 2020s). The library was produced with the immunoSEQ multiplex PCR assay. TCRdb retrieved this table from immuneACCESS and kept in-frame rearrangements only. Not all clones are present; in checked studies, unresolved V genes account for under half, and no reason is known for the remainder. The sample table shows some 680,000 clones, and around four fifths are seen once. Of the sample, more than 1.5% is held by the ten largest clones. Sequencing input: memory CD4+ T cells sorted from blood. This specimen's cell subset or site label, interpreted: CD45RA-negative fraction. These receptors were obtained from a woman under 40 in good health.

This chain links TRBV28 with TRBJ1-5; D unresolved. Trimming shortened V by 7 bases and J by 4 bases, and 8 bases separated the two germline ends. The germline gives CDR1 MDHEN, CDR2 SYDVKM. The CDR3 is made up of 12 amino acids. CDR3 nucleotide sequence: TGTGCCAGCACCGCCTTGAATCAGCCCCAGCATTTT. Translating it yields CASTALNQPQHF.

The chain carries TRBV15 and TRBJ1-5, with unresolved D. The germline V and J ends were trimmed by 2 bases and 6 bases, with 11 bases remaining between them. The CDR3 runs 14 residues. Looked up from germline, CDR1 is LNHNV and CDR2 is YYDKDF (reference sequence). CDR3 sequence (DNA): TGTGCCACCAGCAGATCAACCATCGGTCAGCCCCAGCATTTT. It is translated as CATSRSTIGQPQHF.

The chain has TRBV5-6 and TRBJ2-7; the D is unclear. CDR1 and CDR2 (germline): SGHDT, YYEEEE. The CDR3 is made up of 14 amino acids. Trimming stripped 4 bases from V and 0 bases from J, with 11 bases between. The CDR3 loop is CASSLRLYSYEQYF. CDR3 nucleotides: TGTGCCAGCAGCCTGAGACTTTACTCCTACGAGCAGTACTTC.

The table lists this clone with a few counts. This chain links TRBV5-1 with TRBJ2-3; TRBD1 or TRBD2 may be the D gene (6 bases each). Trimming left V 5 bases short and J 4 bases short, with 11 bases between. Germline CDR1 is SGHRS and CDR2 is YFSETQ. This CDR3 has 13 residues. Here the CDR3 DNA reads TGCGCCAGCAGGAGGGGGGTGGCAGATACGCAGTATTTT. Translating gives CASRRGVADTQYF.

This chain uses TRBV7-3 with TRBJ1-1, with D possibly matching TRBD1 (5 bases). Germline CDR1 reads SGHTA; CDR2 reads FQGTGA. Trimming shortened V by 2 bases and J by 11 bases, and 9 bases separated the two germline ends. This CDR3 is 11 amino acids long. The CDR3: CASSLGGWAFF. CDR3 sequence (DNA): TGTGCCAGCAGCTTAGGGGGATGGGCTTTCTTT.

The gene calls are TRBV5-6 and TRBJ2-6; a weak D match, TRBD2 (5 bases). The CDR3 sequence is 15 residues long. Germline CDR1 is SGHDT and CDR2 is YYEEEE. Trimming removed 5 bases from V and 0 bases from J, with 9 bases in between. The CDR3 spells CASRRRPSGANVLTF. The CDR3 DNA reads as TGTGCCAGCAGAAGGAGGCCCTCTGGGGCCAACGTCCTGACTTTC.

This clone has more than one count but fewer than ten. The DNA of the CDR3 is TGCGCCAGCAGCGCCCCCCGGTTGGGGGGAGGGGAGACCCAGTACTTC. Translating it yields CASSAPRLGGGETQYF. The chain has TRBV5-1 and TRBJ2-5, with 7 nucleotides matching TRBD2. Looked up from germline, CDR1 is SGHRS and CDR2 is YFSETQ. V trimming: 4 bases; J trimming: 5 bases; junction bases outside the gene matches: 14. The CDR3 has 16 amino acids.

The chain couples TRBV6-7 to TRBJ2-3; D tentatively reads TRBD1 or TRBD2 (5 bases each). TRBV6-7 is reported as an ORF; its role is uncertain. CDR3 length: 17 amino acids. V was pared by 1 base and J by 1 base, with 15 bases between. The CDR3 DNA sequence: TGTGCCAGCAGTTACTTCGGGGCCAGCGAAGGCACAGATACGCAGTATTTT. Translation: CASSYFGASEGTDTQYF.

This chain joins TRBV2 and TRBJ2-7; possible D gene TRBD2, 5 bases. Germline V gene data show CDR1 as SNHLY and CDR2 as FYNNEI. This CDR3 has 16 amino acids. Trimming took off 3 bases at V and 0 bases at J, with 15 bases between the two ends. The DNA of the CDR3 is TGTGCCAGCAGTGAGAGGGTCCGAGCGAACTCCTACGAGCAGTACTTC. This sequence encodes CASSERVRANSYEQYF.

This chain uses TRBV6-5 with TRBJ1-4, with D perhaps matching TRBD1 (5 bases). V lost 6 bases, J lost 6 bases, and 14 bases lay in between. CDR3 size: 14 residues. Germline V gene sequence: CDR1 MNHEY, CDR2 SVGAGI. CDR3 nucleotides: TGTGCCAGCAGATCCCCTGGGGGGGATGAAAAACTGTTTTTT. Its translation: CASRSPGGDEKLFF.

The chain is built from TRBV7-9 and TRBJ2-3; 7 bases agree with TRBD2. CDR1 and CDR2 from the germline V gene are SEHNR and FQNEAQ (reference sequence). CDR3 length equals 15 residues. V was clipped by 5 bases and J by 2 bases; unmatched bases: 7. CDR3 loop: CASSLRLAVTDTQYF. The CDR3 DNA sequence: TGTGCCAGCAGCCTTAGACTAGCTGTCACAGATACGCAGTATTTT.

In DNA, the CDR3 is TGCGCCAGCAGCTTGGCAGGGCCGCGGACCGGGGAGCTGTTTTTT. It yields the protein CASSLAGPRTGELFF. V is TRBV5-1 and J is TRBJ2-2; D possibly corresponds to TRBD1 (5 bases). The CDR3 totals 15 residues. V was cut by 0 bases and J by 5 bases, with 11 bases left in between. The germline gives CDR1 SGHRS, CDR2 YFSETQ.

V and J are TRBV7-8 and TRBJ2-5; 7 bases agree with TRBD1. CDR1 and CDR2 (germline): SGHVS, FQNEAQ. This CDR3 contains 16 residues. J gave up 0 bases and V 5 bases, and 9 bases lay outside the gene matches. The CDR3 sequence: CASSPPGTDYQETQYF. As DNA, the CDR3 is TGTGCCAGCAGCCCACCCGGGACAGATTACCAAGAGACCCAGTACTTC.

The gene calls are TRBV28 and TRBJ2-3; no firm D call. Looked up from germline, CDR1 is MDHEN and CDR2 is SYDVKM. The CDR3 is 12 amino acids. V was clipped by 5 bases and J by 5 bases, with 8 bases between them. CDR3 in DNA: TGTGCCAGCAGTGTCGTCAGAGATACGCAGTATTTT. Translated, it gives CASSVVRDTQYF.

This chain links TRBV21-1 with TRBJ1-4; the table names TRBD1, a call not compared with the DNA. TRBV21-1 is designated a pseudogene. This CDR3 contains 16 residues. CDR3 sequence reads: CASGPNYGTPNEKLFF. The CDR3 nucleotides are TGTGCCAGCGGGCCGAACTACGGGACACCTAATGAAAAACTGTTTTTT.

The V call is TRBV5-4, the J call TRBJ2-2; 9 nucleotides line up with TRBD2. The V segment lost 4 bases and the J segment 6 bases; nucleotides outside the gene matches: 16. This CDR3 has 18 residues. Germline V gene data show CDR1 as SGHNT and CDR2 as YYREEE (reference sequence). The CDR3 sequence: CASSEVYSGGGNAGELFF. The DNA of the CDR3 is TGTGCCAGCAGCGAAGTATATAGCGGGGGAGGAAATGCCGGGGAGCTGTTTTTT.

The rearrangement uses TRBV5-1 and TRBJ1-1, with 8 bases matching TRBD1. V lost 4 bases, J lost 1 base, and 6 bases stayed unmatched. CDR3 length: 15 amino acids. Germline assignment: CDR1 SGHRS and CDR2 YFSETQ. Here the CDR3 reads CASSPGQEANTEAFF. As DNA, the CDR3 is TGCGCCAGCAGCCCGGGACAGGAAGCGAACACTGAAGCTTTCTTT.

This clone was seen a few times. This chain links TRBV7-2 with TRBJ2-2; 7 bases fit TRBD1. The V gene's germline CDR1 is SGHTA and CDR2 FQGNSA. V was clipped by 1 base and J by 5 bases; unmatched bases: 4. The CDR3 is 15 amino acids. CDR3 sequence reads: CASSLVGQRTGELFF. In DNA form, the CDR3 reads TGTGCCAGCAGCTTAGTGGGACAGCGGACCGGGGAGCTGTTTTTT.

The rearrangement joins TRBV27 to TRBJ2-7, with D possibly being TRBD2 (6 bases). CDR1 and CDR2 from the germline V gene are MNHEY and SMNVEV (reference sequence). V lost 4 bases and J lost 5, with 12 bases in between. There are 13 residues in the CDR3. The CDR3: CASSSQLAHEQYF. The DNA for the CDR3 is TGTGCCAGCAGTTCTCAACTAGCCCACGAGCAGTACTTC.

Comments on this clone: A single base is all that separates this from a far larger clone, so a read error is likely. The CDR3 region is CASSRSTGGYEQYF. The CDR3 DNA is TGTGCCAGCAGCCGATCAACGGGAGGCTACGAGCAGTACTTC. The chain has TRBV11-1 and TRBJ2-7; 7 bases fit TRBD2. The germline V gene has CDR1 SGHAT and CDR2 FQDESV (reference sequence). V trimming: 5 bases; J trimming: 3 bases; junction bases outside the gene matches: 7. The CDR3 runs 14 residues.